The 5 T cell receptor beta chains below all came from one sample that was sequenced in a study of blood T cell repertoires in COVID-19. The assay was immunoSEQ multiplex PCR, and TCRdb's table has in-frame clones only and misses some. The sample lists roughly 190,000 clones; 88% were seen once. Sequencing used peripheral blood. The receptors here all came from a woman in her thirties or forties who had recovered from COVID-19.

The CDR3 DNA reads as TGTGCCAGCAGTACACTAAGACTAGCGGGAGAGTACGAGCAGTACTTC. This translates into CASSTLRLAGEYEQYF. This chain connects TRBV27 to TRBJ2-7, with TRBD2 matching over 12 bases. Germline CDR1 and CDR2: MNHEY and SMNVEV (reference sequence). Trimming removed 5 bases from V and 4 bases from J; junction bases left unmatched: 9. The CDR3 consists of 16 residues.

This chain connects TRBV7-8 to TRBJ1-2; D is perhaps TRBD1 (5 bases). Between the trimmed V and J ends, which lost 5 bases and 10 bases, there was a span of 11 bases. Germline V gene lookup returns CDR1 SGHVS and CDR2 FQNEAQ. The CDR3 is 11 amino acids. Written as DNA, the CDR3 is TGTGCCAGCAGCCCGACAGACCCCTACACCTTC. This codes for CASSPTDPYTF.

The CDR3 reads CASRPGGLETQYF. The DNA of the CDR3 is TGTGCCAGCAGGCCAGGGGGATTGGAGACCCAGTACTTC. The chain couples TRBV6-5 to TRBJ2-5, with 7 bases matching TRBD1. Per germline, CDR1 MNHEY and CDR2 SVGAGI. V dropped 6 bases and J dropped 5; count of bases not matched to a gene: 6. This CDR3 region has 13 residues.

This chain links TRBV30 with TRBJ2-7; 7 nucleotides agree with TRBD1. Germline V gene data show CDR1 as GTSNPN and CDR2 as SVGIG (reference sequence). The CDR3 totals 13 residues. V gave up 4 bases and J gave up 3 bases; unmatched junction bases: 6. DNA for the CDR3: TGTGCCTGGACCAGGACAGGTTACTACGAGCAGTACTTC. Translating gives CAWTRTGYYEQYF.

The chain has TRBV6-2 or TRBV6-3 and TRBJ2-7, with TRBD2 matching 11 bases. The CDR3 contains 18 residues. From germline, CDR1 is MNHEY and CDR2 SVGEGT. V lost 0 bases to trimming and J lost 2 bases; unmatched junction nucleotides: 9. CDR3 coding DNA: TGTGCCAGCAGTTACTCGACGGCTAGCGGGGGGAACCCCTACGAGCAGTACTTC. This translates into CASSYSTASGGNPYEQYF.